The 32 T cell receptor beta chains below were found in one sample sequenced in a study of metastatic and nonmetastatic thyroid tumors (dated by TCRdb to about 2020). None of the patients had been given any treatment before thyroid surgery. The receptor library was made with PCR. This sample was sequenced with an Illumina HiSeq 4000. TCRdb trimmed public reads at Q25 via fastp, called clones via MiXCR and kept in-frame beta chains. The sample has about 16,000 clones on record, roughly 25% of them singletons. The ten largest clones take up less than 10% of the sample. Source material: tumor tissue. These receptors all stem from a female donor with papillary thyroid cancer or a benign thyroid nodule (not recorded which). Some clones in this sample may be carry-over from other donors' samples.

This clone was counted ten times or more. The chain recombines TRBV4-1 with TRBJ2-3; TRBD2 matches 11 bases. Trimming removed 2 bases from V and 3 bases from J; junction bases left unmatched: 4. CDR1 and CDR2 (germline): MGHRA, YSYEKL. This CDR3 comprises 16 residues. The CDR3 here is CASSQTGTSGTDTQYF. CDR3 sequence (DNA): TGCGCCAGCAGCCAAACCGGGACTAGCGGAACAGATACGCAGTATTTT.

This clone was seen only a few times. This rearrangement joins TRBV2 to TRBJ2-2, with TRBD2 matching over 14 bases. This CDR3 is built from 18 residues. J was trimmed by 1 base and V by 6 bases; bases with no gene match: 7. The germline V gene has CDR1 SNHLY and CDR2 FYNNEI. The CDR3 coding sequence is TGTGCCAGCAGGGCGGGACTAGCGGGAGTCCTGAACACCGGGGAGCTGTTTTTT. Its protein product is CASRAGLAGVLNTGELFF.

For this clone: A junction boundary mismatches the germline segment, possibly from a read error. The chain links TRBV11-2 to TRBJ2-2, with 10 bases lining up with TRBD2. Germline V gives CDR1 SGHAT, CDR2 FQNNGV. The CDR3 runs to 17 residues. In nucleotides, the CDR3 is TGTGCCAGCAGCCGATTGGGACTAGCGAAGACAGCCGGGGAACTGTTTTTT. Translation gives CASSRLGLAKTAGELFF.

This clone was seen at least ten times. V usage is TRBV5-1 and J usage is TRBJ2-3; D is perhaps TRBD1 (6 bases). This CDR3 region has 14 residues. The V end lost 4 bases, the J end lost 2 bases, and 11 bases lay between the germline ends. Germline lookup yields CDR1 SGHRS and CDR2 YFSETQ. The CDR3 region has the DNA TGCGCCAGCAGCAAGGGACATTCCACAGATACGCAGTATTTT. This translates into CASSKGHSTDTQYF.

This clone was seen ten or more times. The rearrangement links TRBV18 to TRBJ1-3; 7 bases map to TRBD1. This CDR3 is built from 15 residues. Losses at the gene ends were 6 bases for V and 4 bases for J; bases not matched to a gene: 9. The germline V gene encodes CDR1 KGHSH and CDR2 LQKENI. The CDR3 coding sequence is TGTGCCAGCTCGCTTCACACAGGGGTCGGAAACACCATATATTTT. The encoded protein is CASSLHTGVGNTIYF.

The sample holds a few counts of this clone. The rearrangement uses TRBV6-1 and TRBJ2-7, with TRBD2 matching 12 bases. The germline CDR1 and CDR2 sequences are MNHNS and SASEGT. V shed 3 bases and J 4 bases; nucleotides not matched to a gene: 4. This CDR3 is 15 amino acids long. The CDR3 is CASSEQTSGSYEQYF. The CDR3 DNA reads as TGTGCCAGCAGTGAGCAGACTAGCGGGAGTTACGAGCAGTACTTC.

This clone was seen ten or more times. The chain has TRBV6-1 and TRBJ2-5; D tentatively fits TRBD1 or TRBD2 (5 bases each). The germline gives CDR1 MNHNS, CDR2 SASEGT. Trimming pared 2 bases from V and 4 bases from J, leaving 14 bases between. The CDR3 consists of 15 residues. The CDR3: CASSEFGTLRETQYF. CDR3 sequence (DNA): TGTGCCAGCAGTGAATTCGGGACCTTGCGAGAGACCCAGTACTTC.

This clone showed up many times. This sequence joins TRBV20-1 and TRBJ2-7; D remains ambiguous. The V end lost 0 bases, the J end lost 7 bases, and 16 bases lay between the germline ends. There are 14 residues in the CDR3. Germline values: CDR1 DFQATT, CDR2 SNEGSKA (reference sequence). The CDR3, as DNA: TGCAGTGCTAGAGACCGAGACCTCGGGCGGGAGCAGTACTTC. Its protein is CSARDRDLGREQYF.

The V call is TRBV11-2, the J call TRBJ2-1; 8 nucleotides agree with TRBD2. The CDR3 has 16 residues. Germline V gene lookup returns CDR1 SGHAT and CDR2 FQNNGV. J lost 1 base, V lost 1 base, and 3 bases had no gene match. CDR3 loop: CASSLVGGGSYNEQFF. The CDR3, as DNA: TGTGCCAGCAGCTTAGTGGGCGGGGGGTCCTACAATGAGCAGTTCTTC.

This clone was recorded many times. The J gene is TRBJ2-4, the V gene TRBV28; D is unclear. V was trimmed by 3 bases and J by 5 bases, leaving 11 bases between them. This CDR3 comprises 14 residues. Germline lookup yields CDR1 MDHEN and CDR2 SYDVKM. The CDR3 coding sequence is TGTGCCAGCAGTTTCTTGGGTGTCGAAAACATTCAGTACTTC. It codes for CASSFLGVENIQYF.

Remarks on this clone: This likely comes from a read error, as the CDR3 has no conserved phenylalanine or tryptophan at its end. Additional DNA sequences in this sample encode the identical CDR3. The V gene is TRBV30, the J gene TRBJ2-2; D gene ambiguous. This CDR3 has 14 residues. The germline V gene encodes CDR1 GTSNPN and CDR2 SVGIG (reference sequence). The CDR3 DNA reads TGTGCCTGGAGTGTCCTGACGAACACAGGGGAGCTGTTTTCT. Amino acid sequence: CAWSVLTNTGELFS.

J is TRBJ2-5 and V is TRBV6-2 or TRBV6-3, with D perhaps matching TRBD1 (5 bases). Germline assignment: CDR1 MNHEY and CDR2 SVGEGT. V lost 5 bases and J 5 bases, leaving 15 bases between the germline ends. This CDR3 contains 14 residues. The CDR3 here is CASSVHQGVETQYF. As DNA, the CDR3 is TGTGCCAGCAGTGTCCATCAGGGTGTTGAGACCCAGTACTTC.

This clone showed up many times. DNA for the CDR3: TGTGCCAGCAGTGAGTGGGACAGGAAAGCGGGAGGGCCTCAGTACAATGAGCAGTTCTTC. It yields the protein CASSEWDRKAGGPQYNEQFF. The J gene is TRBJ2-1, the V gene TRBV25-1; 10 bases align to TRBD2. The V segment lost 3 bases and the J segment 4 bases; nucleotides outside the gene matches: 18. The CDR3 has 20 amino acids. From germline, CDR1 is MGHDK and CDR2 SYGVNS.

The genes are TRBV11-1 and TRBJ1-1; a weak D match, TRBD1 (6 bases). Trimming cost V 5 bases and J 2 bases, with 15 bases left between them. The length of the CDR3 is 15 residues. Germline assignment: CDR1 SGHAT and CDR2 FQDESV (reference sequence). DNA of the CDR3: TGTGCCAGCAGCGTCAGGGGAGCGGCTAACACTGAAGCTTTCTTT. Its protein product is CASSVRGAANTEAFF.

This clone was picked up many times. The J gene is TRBJ2-3, the V gene TRBV2; 7 nucleotides match TRBD2. The germline V gene has CDR1 SNHLY and CDR2 FYNNEI. The V segment lost 4 bases and the J segment 7 bases; nucleotides outside the gene matches: 14. The length of the CDR3 is 16 residues. CDR3 residues: CASSARGRRGGNTQYF. The CDR3 DNA reads as TGTGCCAGCAGTGCAAGGGGTAGGCGGGGAGGGAATACGCAGTATTTT. Together with reference TRBV2 and TRBJ2-3, the CDR3 gives the full variable domain: EPEVTQTPSHQVTQMGQEVILRCVPISNHLYFYWYRQILGQKVEFLVSFYNNEISEKSEIFDDQFSVERPDGSNFTLKIRSTKLEDSAMYFCASSARGRRGGNTQYFGPGTRLTVL.

This clone was observed at least ten times. The CDR3: CASSPTSTSGSYEQYF. The CDR3 DNA reads TGTGCCAGCAGCCCTACTTCGACTAGCGGGAGCTACGAGCAGTACTTC. The chain combines TRBV7-3 with TRBJ2-7, with 12 nucleotides matching TRBD2. CDR3 size: 16 residues. In germline, CDR1 is SGHTA, CDR2 FQGTGA. The V and J ends lost 5 bases and 3 bases, in that order; junction bases with no gene match: 8.

The table lists this clone with many counts. The chain uses TRBV9 and TRBJ2-1; 7 positions match TRBD2. Germline trimming cut 0 bases from V and 4 bases from J; bases unmatched to any gene: 4. This CDR3 comprises 15 residues. Germline assignment: CDR1 SGDLS and CDR2 YYNGEE. DNA of the CDR3: TGTGCCAGCAGCGTAGGGCGGGAGCCTTACAATGAGCAGTTCTTC. Translated: CASSVGREPYNEQFF.

This clone occurred many times. The chain has TRBV7-8 and TRBJ1-1; no clear D gene. In germline, CDR1 is SGHVS, CDR2 FQNEAQ. The CDR3 loop spans 16 amino acids. Trimming shortened V by 0 bases and J by 5 bases, and 16 bases separated the two germline ends. The CDR3 here is CASSLALTVRVTEAFF. The CDR3 region has the DNA TGTGCCAGCAGCTTAGCGTTGACCGTAAGGGTGACTGAAGCTTTCTTT.

This clone was found many times. The V and J genes are TRBV6-1 and TRBJ2-2; the match to TRBD2 covers 11 bases. Germline values: CDR1 MNHNS, CDR2 SASEGT. V shed 3 bases and J 2 bases; nucleotides not matched to a gene: 17. The CDR3 is 21 residues long. The DNA of the CDR3 is TGTGCCAGCAGTGAGTATCATTGGGGGCTAGCGGGAGGAACCAACACCGGGGAGCTGTTTTTT. As protein: CASSEYHWGLAGGTNTGELFF.

This clone was picked up many times. A read error may explain this, as a much larger clone is one base away. Different DNA sequences within this sample yield the same CDR3. The chain links TRBV11-2 to TRBJ2-3; TRBD2 matches at 14 bases. The CDR3 length is 16 residues. CDR1 and CDR2 from the germline V gene are SGHAT and FQNNGV. CDR3 DNA: TGCGCCAGCAGCTTAGAAGGGACTAGCGGGAGTCTTACGCAGTATTTT. Amino acids: CASSLEGTSGSLTQYF.

This clone has only a few counts. CDR3 sequence (DNA): TGTGCCAGCAGCTTCCCGGGTTACGAGCAGTACTTC. It codes for CASSFPGYEQYF. V and J are TRBV6-1 and TRBJ2-7, with D uncertain. Trimming pared 6 bases from V and 4 bases from J, leaving 10 bases between. The CDR3 has 12 amino acids. Per the germline V gene, CDR1 is MNHNS and CDR2 is SASEGT.

The chain couples TRBV11-1 to TRBJ2-3; D remains unclear. V lost 0 bases, J lost 0 bases, and 4 bases lay in between. Germline V gene lookup returns CDR1 SGHAT and CDR2 FQDESV (reference sequence). The CDR3 is made up of 14 amino acids. CDR3 region: CASSLAPSTDTQYF. In DNA, the CDR3 is TGTGCCAGCAGCTTAGCTCCTAGCACAGATACGCAGTATTTT.

This chain joins TRBV7-9 and TRBJ1-2; 8 bases match TRBD1. With 4 bases clipped from V and 8 bases from J, the junction kept 6 bases outside the gene matches. From germline, CDR1 is SEHNR and CDR2 FQNEAQ (reference sequence). The CDR3 has 13 amino acids. CDR3 DNA sequence: TGTGCCAGCAGCTCAACAGGGGGGTTGGGCTACACCTTC. It translates to CASSSTGGLGYTF.

This clone counts as medium-sized (0.01 to 0.1%). In the same sample, other DNA sequences code for this CDR3. This chain uses TRBV10-3 with TRBJ2-7; D is unclear. V lost 10 bases and J 2 bases, leaving 9 bases between the germline ends. The germline V gene has CDR1 ENHRY and CDR2 SYGVKD. The CDR3 sequence is 11 residues long. CDR3 loop: CATRTAYEQYF. The CDR3 bases are TGTGCCACCCGCACAGCCTACGAGCAGTACTTC.

This clone was found many times. The chain has TRBV29-1 and TRBJ1-2, with 8 bases that match TRBD1. Trimming removed 4 bases from V and 8 bases from J; junction bases left unmatched: 9. The V gene's germline CDR1 is SQVTM and CDR2 ANQGSEA. The CDR3 sequence is 13 residues long. CDR3 sequence reads: CSVGPTGGGGYTF. The CDR3 nucleotides read TGCAGCGTTGGCCCCACAGGGGGTGGCGGCTACACCTTC.

This clone was detected ten times or more. The chain carries TRBV18 and TRBJ2-5; D might be TRBD1 (5 bases). This CDR3 is built from 12 residues. Looked up from germline, CDR1 is KGHSH and CDR2 is LQKENI. V lost 5 bases, J lost 9 bases, and 13 bases lay in between. The CDR3 sequence: CASSADTGSQYF. Written as DNA, the CDR3 is TGTGCCAGCTCAGCGGACACTGGGTCCCAGTACTTC.

The chain couples TRBV5-8 to TRBJ2-7, with D perhaps matching TRBD2 (6 bases). From germline, CDR1 is SGHTS and CDR2 YDEGEE. CDR3 size: 12 residues. Trimming pared 6 bases from V and 6 bases from J, leaving 13 bases between. CDR3 nucleotide sequence: TGTGCCAGCAATGGGCGGGGCGGCGAGCAGTACTTC. It specifies CASNGRGGEQYF.

The table lists this clone with many counts. The chain carries TRBV19 and TRBJ1-5; 11 nucleotides agree with TRBD1. The CDR3 contains 18 residues. The germline gives CDR1 LNHDA, CDR2 SQIVND (reference sequence). The junction had 14 bases not matched to a gene; V was cut back by 6 bases and J by 4 bases. CDR3 residues: CASSAGTGGLAGNQPQHF. The CDR3 coding sequence is TGTGCCAGTAGCGCGGGGACAGGGGGATTAGCTGGGAATCAGCCCCAGCATTTT.

This clone was recorded many times. The gene calls are TRBV10-3 and TRBJ2-1; D not certain. Germline loops: CDR1 ENHRY, CDR2 SYGVKD. The CDR3 covers 14 residues. Trimming cost V 9 bases and J 4 bases, with 16 bases left between them. CDR3 coding DNA: TGTGCCATAGCCATTGGCGCCGGGTACAATGAGCAGTTCTTC. Translation: CAIAIGAGYNEQFF.

With respect to this clone: This may be a read error: a much more frequent sequence differs by one nucleotide. The chain couples TRBV5-1 to TRBJ2-1; 7 bases line up with TRBD1. Germline CDR1 reads SGHRS; CDR2 reads YFSETQ. There are 15 residues in the CDR3. This CDR3 is CASSLGQGTYNEQLF. The CDR3 nucleotides read TGCGCCAGCAGCTTGGGACAGGGTACCTACAATGAGCAGTTATTC.

The chain couples TRBV30 to TRBJ2-2; D remains unclear. The CDR3 contains 11 residues. Germline CDR1 GTSNPN, CDR2 SVGIG (reference sequence). Trimming cost V 2 bases and J 6 bases, with 4 bases left between them. The CDR3 DNA reads TGTGCCTGGAGTAGGGCCGGGGAGCTGTTTTTT. Amino acids: CAWSRAGELFF.

The chain carries TRBV27 and TRBJ2-3; 8 bases map to TRBD1. Germline CDR1 reads MNHEY; CDR2 reads SMNVEV (reference sequence). The junction had 13 bases not matched to a gene; V was cut back by 2 bases and J by 3 bases. The CDR3 is 18 amino acids. The CDR3 loop is CASSLRPQVWDRTDTQYF. CDR3 nucleotide sequence: TGTGCCAGCAGTTTACGCCCGCAGGTCTGGGACAGGACAGATACGCAGTATTTT.